This T cell receptor beta chain was obtained from a study of OX40 agonist ivuxolimab in advanced cancers. About the study: Patients were treated with intravenous ivuxolimab, dosed at 0.01 to 10 mg/kg and infused every 2 weeks. Eligibility admitted prior anti-PD-1, anti-PD-L1 or anti-CTLA-4 therapy; roughly 39% had some. Study-level findings and limits: Expanded peripheral T cells had an undetermined antigen specificity.

Unmatched junction bases numbered 2, after V lost 6 bases and J lost 2 bases. Germline values: CDR1 MDHEN, CDR2 SYDVKM. This CDR3 has 14 amino acids. Sequencing used immunoSEQ multiplex PCR; TCRdb keeps in-frame clones, though not all of them. The sample lists more than 45,000 clones, around nine tenths occurring once. With respect to this clone: The antigen remains undetermined.

Patients who had autoimmune disease history or got systemic immunosuppression were left out. This TCR was sampled from an adult with an advanced solid tumor such as melanoma, head and neck, liver or kidney cancer. The sample in question was CD4+ or CD8+ T cells sorted from blood, obtained in a trial of the OX40 agonist ivuxolimab. V gene TRBV28 combines with J gene TRBJ2-5, with 11 bases fitting TRBD2. CDR3 in DNA: TGTGCCAGCAGATCTAGCGGGAGGCAAGAGACCCAGTACTTC. This encodes CASRSSGRQETQYF.